The present TCR beta chain was sequenced within a study of blood T cell repertoires in COVID-19. Across the study: Samples of COVID-19 (acute and convalescent) were obtained from the United States, Italy and Spain. PBMCs, B-cell-depleted T cells, or T cells provided the cDNA or gDNA that made up the material.

Original data processing: Reference gene primer amplification in the assay estimated nucleated cell counts. Only in-frame clones appear in the TCRdb table, and some are missing; sequencing was by immunoSEQ multiplex PCR. D and trimming come from the DNA, and the V and J calls and clone size come from that table. In the table there are fewer than 350,000 clones, under 90% of which are singletons. Germline assignment: CDR1 WSHSY and CDR2 SAAADI. V lost 3 bases to trimming and J lost 4 bases, with 9 bases between them. There are 13 residues in the CDR3. The chain links TRBV10-2 to TRBJ1-2; D is ambiguous. This sequence originates from a woman in her fifties or sixties with active or convalescent COVID-19. The sample comprised peripheral blood. In DNA, the CDR3 is TGCGCCAGCAGTGAACTGAATAGCTATGGCTACACCTTC. Protein product: CASSELNSYGYTF.